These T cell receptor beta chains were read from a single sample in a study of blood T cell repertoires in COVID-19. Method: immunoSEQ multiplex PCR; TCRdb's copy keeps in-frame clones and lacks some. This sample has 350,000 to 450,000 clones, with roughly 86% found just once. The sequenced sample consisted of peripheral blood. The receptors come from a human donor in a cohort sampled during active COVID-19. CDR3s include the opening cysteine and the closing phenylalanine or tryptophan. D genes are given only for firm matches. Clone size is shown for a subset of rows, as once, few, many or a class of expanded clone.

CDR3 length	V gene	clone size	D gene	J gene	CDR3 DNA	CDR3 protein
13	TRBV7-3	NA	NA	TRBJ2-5	TGTGCCAGCAGCTTATTCCTTTTGGAGACCCAGTACTTC	CASSLFLLETQYF
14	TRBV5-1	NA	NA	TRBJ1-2	TGCGCCAGCAGCTATGGCAGGGAAGGAGCTGGCTACACCTTC	CASSYGREGAGYTF
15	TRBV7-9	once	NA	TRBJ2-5	TGTGCCAGCAGCTTAGCGGGGGGAAGGGCAGAGACCCAGTACTTC	CASSLAGGRAETQYF
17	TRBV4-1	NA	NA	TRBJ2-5	TGCGCCAGCAGCCAAGATCTGAGGCTGGGGCGGATGGAGACCCAGTACTTC	CASSQDLRLGRMETQYF
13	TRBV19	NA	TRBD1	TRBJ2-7	TGTGCCAGTAGTAAGGGACAGGGGAGGGAGCAGTACTTC	CASSKGQGREQYF
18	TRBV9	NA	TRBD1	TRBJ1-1	TGTGCCAGCAGCGTAGCTGGGGGGACAGGGGAACCAGGCACTGAAGCTTTCTTT	CASSVAGGTGEPGTEAFF
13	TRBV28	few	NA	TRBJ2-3	TGTGCCAGCAGCACACTAAACACAGATACGCAGTATTTT	CASSTLNTDTQYF
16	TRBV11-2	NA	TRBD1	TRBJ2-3	TGTGCCAGCAGCCCCGGGACAGACCCTAGCACAGATACGCAGTATTTT	CASSPGTDPSTDTQYF
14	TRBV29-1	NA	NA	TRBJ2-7	TGCAGCGTTGGGAGGTCGGGGGACGGAGGCGAGCAGTACTTC	CSVGRSGDGGEQYF
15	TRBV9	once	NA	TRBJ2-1	TGTGCCAGCTCCACGGGAGTGAGCTCCTACAATGAGCAGTTCTTC	CASSTGVSSYNEQFF
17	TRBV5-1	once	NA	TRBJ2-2	TGCGCCAGCAGCCCTAAAGCGGTCCCCACAAACACCGGGGAGCTGTTTTTT	CASSPKAVPTNTGELFF
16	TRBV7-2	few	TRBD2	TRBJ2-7	TGTGCCAGCAGCTTAGCGAGAACGGGAGGGCCCGACGAGCAGTACTTC	CASSLARTGGPDEQYF
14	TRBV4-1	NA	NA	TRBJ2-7	TGCGCCAGCAGCCAAGGTGTACTGCCGAGAGAGCAGTACTTC	CASSQGVLPREQYF
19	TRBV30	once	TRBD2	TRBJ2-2	TGTGCCTGGAGTGTTCTCCGGCTAGCGGGAGGGCCTAACACCGGGGAGCTGTTTTTT	CAWSVLRLAGGPNTGELFF
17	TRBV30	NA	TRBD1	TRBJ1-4	TGTGCCTGGAGTGAAACCCTCGGGGCCTCAGGGGGTGAAAAACTGTTTTTT	CAWSETLGASGGEKLFF
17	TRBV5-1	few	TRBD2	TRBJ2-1	TGCGCCAGCAGCTTGGATGGGACTAGCGGGAGTCTAGATGAGCAGTTCTTC	CASSLDGTSGSLDEQFF
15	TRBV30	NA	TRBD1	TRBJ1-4	TGTGCCGTATCGCCCGGGACAGGGTTTGATGAAAAACTGTTTTTT	CAVSPGTGFDEKLFF
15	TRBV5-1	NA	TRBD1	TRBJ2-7	TGCGCCAGCAGCCCGGATGACAGGGGTTTGGGAGAGCAGTACTTC	CASSPDDRGLGEQYF
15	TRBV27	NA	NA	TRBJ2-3	TGTGCCAGCAGTACTTGGGGGCAGGGCACAGATACGCAGTATTTT	CASSTWGQGTDTQYF
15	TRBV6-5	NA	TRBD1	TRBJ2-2	TGTGCCAGCATGACCGGGACAGTGAACACCGGGGAGCTGTTTTTT	CASMTGTVNTGELFF
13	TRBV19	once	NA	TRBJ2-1	TGTGCCAGTAGGGATCAGCGCTCGGATGAGCAGTTCTTC	CASRDQRSDEQFF
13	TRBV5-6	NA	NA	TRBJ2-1	TGTGCCAGCAGCTTAGGGGGAGACAATGAGCAGTTCTTC	CASSLGGDNEQFF
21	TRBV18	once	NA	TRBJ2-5	TGTGCCAGCTCACCAACTTTAGGAGGGTCGGGTCCCCGTAAATACCAAGAGACCCAGTACTTC	CASSPTLGGSGPRKYQETQYF
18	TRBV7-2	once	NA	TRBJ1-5	TGTGCCAGCAGCTTAACAGGGTTTGCTGGGGTTGGGCATCAGCCCCAGCATTTT	CASSLTGFAGVGHQPQHF
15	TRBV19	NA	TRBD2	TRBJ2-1	TGTGCCAGTAGAGCGGGACTAGCGCCAGTTTATGAGCAGTTCTTC	CASRAGLAPVYEQFF
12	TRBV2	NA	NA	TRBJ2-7	TGTGCCAGCAGGAGGTTCGGAAACGAGCAGTACTTC	CASRRFGNEQYF
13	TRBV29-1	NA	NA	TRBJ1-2	TGCAGCGTTGAGGGGCCCAACCCCTATGGCTACACCTTC	CSVEGPNPYGYTF
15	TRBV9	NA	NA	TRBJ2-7	TGTGCCAGCAGCGTAGCTGTCGGACATGATTACGAGCAGTACTTC	CASSVAVGHDYEQYF
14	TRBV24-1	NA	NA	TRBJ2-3	TGTGCCACCAGTGGCGGTCTTAGCACAGATACGCAGTATTTT	CATSGGLSTDTQYF
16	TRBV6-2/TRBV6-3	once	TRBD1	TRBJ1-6	TGTGCCAGCAGTGGTCTAGACAGGGGACTTAATTCACCCCTCCACTTT	CASSGLDRGLNSPLHF
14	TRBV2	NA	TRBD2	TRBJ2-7	TGTGCCAGCAGTGGGGAGGGACTAGCTACCGAGCAGTACTTC	CASSGEGLATEQYF
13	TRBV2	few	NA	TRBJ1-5	TGTGCCAGCAGTGCGGGGAACAATCAGCCCCAGCATTTT	CASSAGNNQPQHF
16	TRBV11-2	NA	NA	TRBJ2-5	TGTGCCAGCAGCTTAGTCGTGGGAGGCAGTTGGAAGACCCAGTACTTC	CASSLVVGGSWKTQYF
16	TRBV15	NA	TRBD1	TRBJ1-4	TGTGCCACCAGCTCCTCCCGTAGGACAGGGAGGCAAAAACTGTTTTTT	CATSSSRRTGRQKLFF
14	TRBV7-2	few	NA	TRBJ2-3	TGTGCCAGCAGCCCATATCTAGGAACAGATACGCAGTATTTT	CASSPYLGTDTQYF
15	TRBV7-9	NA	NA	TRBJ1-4	TGTGCCAGCAGCTTAGGTCAGCGGGGGAGTGAAAAACTGTTTTTT	CASSLGQRGSEKLFF
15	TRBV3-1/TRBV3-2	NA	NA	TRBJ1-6	TGTGCCAGCAGCCAAGAGGACAGTCCGAATTCACCCCTCCACTTT	CASSQEDSPNSPLHF
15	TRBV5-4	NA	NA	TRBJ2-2	TGTGCCAGCAGCTTGCCGGGACGGGGGACCGGGGAGCTGTTTTTT	CASSLPGRGTGELFF
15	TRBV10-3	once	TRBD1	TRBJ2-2	TGTGCCACCCGGCCAGGGGGCCCCAACACCGGGGAGCTGTTTTTT	CATRPGGPNTGELFF
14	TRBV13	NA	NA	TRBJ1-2	TGTGCCAGCACCATCCCTGGCTCAACGGGAGGCTACACCTTC	CASTIPGSTGGYTF
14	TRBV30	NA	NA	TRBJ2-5	TGTGCCTGGGCCTCGGGTGGGAGCCGAGAGACCCAGTACTTC	CAWASGGSRETQYF
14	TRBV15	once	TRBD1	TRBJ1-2	TGTGCCACCAGCATCGGGACAGGACTCTCTGGCTACACCTTC	CATSIGTGLSGYTF
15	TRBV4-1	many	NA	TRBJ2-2	TGCGCCAGCGGAACTGTGACGGGCCGGGAAGGGGAGCTGTTTTTT	CASGTVTGREGELFF
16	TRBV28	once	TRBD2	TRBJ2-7	TGTGCCAGCAGACCCGGACTAGCGGGAGACTATTACGAGCAGTACTTC	CASRPGLAGDYYEQYF
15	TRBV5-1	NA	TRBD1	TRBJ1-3	TGCGCCAGCAGCGAGCGGCAGGGGGGTGGAAACACCATATATTTT	CASSERQGGGNTIYF